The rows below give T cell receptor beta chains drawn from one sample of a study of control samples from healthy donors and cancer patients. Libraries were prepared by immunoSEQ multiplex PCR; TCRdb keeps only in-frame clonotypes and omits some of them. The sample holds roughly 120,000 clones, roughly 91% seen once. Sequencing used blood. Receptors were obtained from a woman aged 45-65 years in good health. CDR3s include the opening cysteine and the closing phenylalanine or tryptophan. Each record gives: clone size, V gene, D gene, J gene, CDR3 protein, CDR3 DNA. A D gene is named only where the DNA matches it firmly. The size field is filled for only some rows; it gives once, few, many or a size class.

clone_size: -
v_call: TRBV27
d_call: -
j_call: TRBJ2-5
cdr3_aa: CASSSLPRVGETQYF
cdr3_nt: TGTGCCAGCAGTTCCCTGCCGAGGGTCGGGGAGACCCAGTACTTC

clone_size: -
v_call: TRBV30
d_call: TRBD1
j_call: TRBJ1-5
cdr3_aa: CAWSLGQGNQPQHF
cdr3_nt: TGTGCCTGGAGTCTCGGACAGGGCAATCAGCCCCAGCATTTT

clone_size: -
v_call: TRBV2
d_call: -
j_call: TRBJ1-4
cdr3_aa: CATSRGEGGEKLFF
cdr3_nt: TGTGCCACCAGCCGCGGGGAGGGAGGTGAAAAACTGTTTTTT

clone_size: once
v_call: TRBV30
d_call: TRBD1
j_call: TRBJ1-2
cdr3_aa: CAWAGTVEGYGYTF
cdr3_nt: TGTGCCTGGGCCGGGACAGTGGAGGGCTATGGCTACACCTTC

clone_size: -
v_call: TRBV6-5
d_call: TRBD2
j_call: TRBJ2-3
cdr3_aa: CASSRLAGYTDTQYF
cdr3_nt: TGTGCCAGCAGCAGACTAGCGGGGTACACAGATACGCAGTATTTT

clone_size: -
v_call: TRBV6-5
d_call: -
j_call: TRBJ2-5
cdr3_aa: CASKRETQYF
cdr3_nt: TGTGCCAGCAAAAGAGAGACCCAGTACTTC

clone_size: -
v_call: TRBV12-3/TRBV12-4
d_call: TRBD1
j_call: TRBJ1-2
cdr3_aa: CASSLPTGNGYTF
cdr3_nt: TGTGCCAGCAGTTTACCGACAGGGAACGGCTACACCTTC

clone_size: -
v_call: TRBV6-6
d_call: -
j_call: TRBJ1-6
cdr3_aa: CASSQSPAPGSNSPLHF
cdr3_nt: TGTGCCAGCAGTCAGTCACCCGCGCCAGGGTCCAATTCACCCCTCCACTTT

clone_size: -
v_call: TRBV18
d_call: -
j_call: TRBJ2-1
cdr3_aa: CASSPASINEQFF
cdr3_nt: TGTGCCAGCTCACCGGCAAGTATCAATGAGCAGTTCTTC

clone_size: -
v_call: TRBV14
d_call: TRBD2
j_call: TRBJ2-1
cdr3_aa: CASSQEYANPGLAIRSYNEQFF
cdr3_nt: TGTGCCAGCAGCCAAGAATATGCTAACCCGGGACTAGCAATCCGCTCCTACAATGAGCAGTTCTTC

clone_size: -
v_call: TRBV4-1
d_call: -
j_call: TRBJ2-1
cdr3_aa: CASSQADSYNEQFF
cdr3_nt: TGCGCCAGCAGCCAAGCGGACAGTTACAATGAGCAGTTCTTC

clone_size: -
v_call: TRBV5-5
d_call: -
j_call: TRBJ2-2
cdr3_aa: CASSPGLAGELFF
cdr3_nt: TGTGCCAGCAGCCCAGGGCTAGCTGGTGAGCTGTTTTTT

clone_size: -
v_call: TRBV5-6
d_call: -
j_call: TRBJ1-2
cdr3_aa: CASSLLGGGYTF
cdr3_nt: TGTGCCAGCAGCCTATTAGGAGGCGGCTACACCTTC

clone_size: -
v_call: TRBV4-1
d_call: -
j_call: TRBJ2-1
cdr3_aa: CASSPRDLGNEQFF
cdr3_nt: TGCGCCAGCAGCCCTCGGGACTTAGGCAATGAGCAGTTCTTC

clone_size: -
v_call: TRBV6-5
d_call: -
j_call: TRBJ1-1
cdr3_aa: CASTLTGGTEAFF
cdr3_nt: TGTGCCAGCACCCTAACGGGGGGCACTGAAGCTTTCTTT

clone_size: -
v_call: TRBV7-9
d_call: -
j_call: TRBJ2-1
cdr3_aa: CASSLAQGQNEQFF
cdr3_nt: TGTGCCAGCAGCTTAGCCCAGGGTCAGAATGAGCAGTTCTTC

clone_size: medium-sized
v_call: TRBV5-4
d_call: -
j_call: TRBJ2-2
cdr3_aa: CASSLEAGELFF
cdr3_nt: TGTGCCAGCAGCTTGGAAGCCGGGGAGCTGTTTTTT

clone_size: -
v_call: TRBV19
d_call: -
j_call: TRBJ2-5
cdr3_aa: CASSIGRGQETQYF
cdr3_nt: TGTGCCAGTAGTATTGGCCGGGGGCAAGAGACCCAGTACTTC

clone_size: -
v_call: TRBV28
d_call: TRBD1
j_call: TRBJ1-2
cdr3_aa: CASSTPVNDRGGLGYTF
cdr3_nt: TGTGCCAGCAGTACCCCGGTGAACGACAGGGGAGGGTTAGGCTACACCTTC

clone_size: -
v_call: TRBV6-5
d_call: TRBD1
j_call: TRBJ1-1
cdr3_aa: CASSPDRGRFTEAFF
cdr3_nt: TGTGCCAGCAGCCCAGACAGGGGAAGGTTCACTGAAGCTTTCTTT

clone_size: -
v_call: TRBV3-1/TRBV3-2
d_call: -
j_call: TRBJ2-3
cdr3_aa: CASSSNFQTRSFTDTQYF
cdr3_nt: TGTGCCAGCAGCTCTAATTTTCAGACTAGAAGCTTCACAGATACGCAGTATTTT

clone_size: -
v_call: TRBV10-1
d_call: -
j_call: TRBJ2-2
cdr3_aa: CASSDSGAANTGELFF
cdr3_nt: TGCGCCAGCAGTGACTCCGGGGCCGCGAACACCGGGGAGCTGTTTTTT

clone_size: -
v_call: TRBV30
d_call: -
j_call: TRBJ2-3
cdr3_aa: CAWSFGGPDTQYF
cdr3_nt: TGTGCCTGGAGTTTCGGAGGTCCAGATACGCAGTATTTT

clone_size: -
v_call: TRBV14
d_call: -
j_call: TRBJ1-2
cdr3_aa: CASSHQQSYYGYTF
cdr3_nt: TGTGCCAGCAGCCATCAGCAGTCTTACTATGGCTACACCTTC

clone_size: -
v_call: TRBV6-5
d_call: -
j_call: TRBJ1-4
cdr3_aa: CASTLGSGYEKLFF
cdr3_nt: TGTGCCTCCACCCTGGGATCCGGATATGAAAAACTGTTTTTT

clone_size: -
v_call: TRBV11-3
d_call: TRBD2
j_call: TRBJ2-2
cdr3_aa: CASSFGTSGRRVGELFF
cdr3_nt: TGTGCCAGCAGCTTCGGGACTAGCGGGAGACGTGTCGGGGAGCTGTTTTTT

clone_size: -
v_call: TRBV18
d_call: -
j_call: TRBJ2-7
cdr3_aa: CASSPRQGHAVYEQYF
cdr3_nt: TGTGCCAGCTCACCACGGCAGGGTCATGCCGTGTACGAGCAGTACTTC

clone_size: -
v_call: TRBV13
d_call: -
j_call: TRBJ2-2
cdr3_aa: CASSLGDRNTGELFF
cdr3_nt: TGTGCCAGCAGCTTAGGGGACCGGAACACCGGGGAGCTGTTTTTT

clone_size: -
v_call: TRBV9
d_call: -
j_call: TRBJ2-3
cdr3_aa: CASSPISWGRPGTDTQYF
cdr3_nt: TGTGCCAGCAGCCCCATTTCCTGGGGGAGGCCCGGCACAGATACGCAGTATTTT

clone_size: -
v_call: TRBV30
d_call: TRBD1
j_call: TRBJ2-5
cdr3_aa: CAWSYGTGGDWEYF
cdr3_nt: TGTGCCTGGAGCTACGGGACAGGGGGCGATTGGGAGTACTTC

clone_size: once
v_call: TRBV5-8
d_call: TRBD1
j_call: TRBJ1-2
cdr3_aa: CASSLGTGGGIDGYTF
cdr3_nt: TGTGCCAGCAGCCTCGGGACAGGGGGTGGGATCGATGGCTACACCTTC

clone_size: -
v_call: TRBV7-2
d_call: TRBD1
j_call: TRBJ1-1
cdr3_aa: CASSQGVTGAASEAFF
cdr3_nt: TGTGCCAGCAGCCAAGGGGTGACAGGGGCCGCCTCTGAAGCTTTCTTT